The sequence of this TCR beta chain was determined in a study of blood T cell repertoires in COVID-19. On the study more broadly: Acute and convalescent COVID-19 samples came from the United States, Italy and Spain. The analysed material was cDNA or gDNA that came from T cells, B-cell-depleted T cells, or PBMCs.

In the source study's methods: Estimated nucleated cell counts came from reference gene primer amplification. Assay: immunoSEQ multiplex PCR; the TCRdb copy retains only in-frame clones and omits some. D and trimming were read from the DNA, whereas the V and J calls and clone size are those reported in that table. The sample includes approximately 100,000 clones, roughly 89% of them seen just once. This CDR3 has 12 amino acids. J gave up 4 bases and V 4 bases, and 4 bases lay outside the gene matches. Germline V gene sequence: CDR1 SQVTM, CDR2 ANQGSEA. The receptor was derived from a human donor in a cohort sampled during active COVID-19. The rearrangement joins TRBV29-1 to TRBJ2-7, with 7 bases matching TRBD1. The specimen sequenced was peripheral blood. CDR3 sequence reads: CSVGQGVYEQYF. The CDR3 coding sequence is TGCAGCGTTGGACAGGGAGTTTACGAGCAGTACTTC.